The text below deals with one TCR beta chain. In the authors' methods: Amplification of reference gene primers was used by the study to estimate nucleated cell counts. Sequencing was performed with immunoSEQ multiplex PCR; in TCRdb, only in-frame clones are kept and a portion is missing. That table supplies the V and J calls and clone size; D and trimming were determined from the DNA. The sample includes about 210,000 clones, 84% of them seen just once. This record belongs to a study of blood T cell repertoires in COVID-19. Overall study context: Some COVID-19 samples were acute and others convalescent; all came from the United States, Italy and Spain. PBMCs, B-cell-depleted T cells, or T cells provided the cDNA or gDNA that made up the material.

The V gene lost 6 bases and the J gene lost 11 bases, with 14 bases spanning the gap. CDR3 length equals 12 residues. The TCR originated in a woman aged 45 to 65 with active or convalescent COVID-19. The chain has TRBV12-3 or TRBV12-4 and TRBJ2-1, with D uncertain. The sequenced material came from peripheral blood. CDR3 sequence (DNA): TGTGCCAGCAGCAGCGAAGGTCGGAAGCAGTTCTTC. Translating gives CASSSEGRKQFF.